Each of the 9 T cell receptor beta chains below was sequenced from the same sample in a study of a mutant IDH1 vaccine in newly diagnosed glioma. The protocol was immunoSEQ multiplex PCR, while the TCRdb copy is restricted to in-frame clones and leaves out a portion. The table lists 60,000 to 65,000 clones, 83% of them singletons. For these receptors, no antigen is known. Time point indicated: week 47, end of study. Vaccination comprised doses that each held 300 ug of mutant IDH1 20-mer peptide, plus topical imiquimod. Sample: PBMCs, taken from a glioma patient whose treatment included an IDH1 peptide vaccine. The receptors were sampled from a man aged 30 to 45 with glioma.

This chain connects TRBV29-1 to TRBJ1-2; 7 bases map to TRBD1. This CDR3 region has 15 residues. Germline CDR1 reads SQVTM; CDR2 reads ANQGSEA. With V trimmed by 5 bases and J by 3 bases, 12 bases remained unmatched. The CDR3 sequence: CSVYAIPGTDYGYTF. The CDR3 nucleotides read TGCAGCGTTTACGCCATTCCCGGGACAGACTATGGCTACACCTTC.

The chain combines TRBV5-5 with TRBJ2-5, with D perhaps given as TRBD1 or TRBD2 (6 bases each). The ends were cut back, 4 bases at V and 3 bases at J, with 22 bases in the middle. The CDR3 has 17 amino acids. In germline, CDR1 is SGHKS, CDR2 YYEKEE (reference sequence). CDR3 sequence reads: CASSPPRGGGLKETQYF. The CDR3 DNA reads TGTGCCAGCAGCCCGCCCAGGGGAGGAGGGCTGAAAGAGACCCAGTACTTC.

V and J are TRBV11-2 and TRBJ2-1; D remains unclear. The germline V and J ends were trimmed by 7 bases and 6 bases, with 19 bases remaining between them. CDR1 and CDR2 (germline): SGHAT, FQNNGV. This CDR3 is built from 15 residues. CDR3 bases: TGTGCCAGCACCATATCGCGGATCCTAGGCAATGAGCAGTTCTTC. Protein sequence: CASTISRILGNEQFF.

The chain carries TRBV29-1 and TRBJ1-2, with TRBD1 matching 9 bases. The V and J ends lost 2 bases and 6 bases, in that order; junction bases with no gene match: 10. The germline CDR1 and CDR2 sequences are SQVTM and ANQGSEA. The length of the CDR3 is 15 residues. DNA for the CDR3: TGCAGCGTTGAACCGGCCTGGGACAGGGACCATGGCTACACCTTC. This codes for CSVEPAWDRDHGYTF.

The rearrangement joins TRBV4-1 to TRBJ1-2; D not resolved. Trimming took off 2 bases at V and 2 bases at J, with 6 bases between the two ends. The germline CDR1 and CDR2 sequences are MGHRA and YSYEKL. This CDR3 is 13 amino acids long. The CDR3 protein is CASSQRENYGYTF. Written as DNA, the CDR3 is TGCGCCAGCAGCCAAAGAGAAAACTATGGCTACACCTTC.

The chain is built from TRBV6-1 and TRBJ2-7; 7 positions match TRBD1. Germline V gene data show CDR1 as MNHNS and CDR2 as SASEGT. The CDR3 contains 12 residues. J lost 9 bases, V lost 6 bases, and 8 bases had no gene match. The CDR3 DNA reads TGTGCCAGCAGGGCTAACAGGGGTGGGCAGTACTTC. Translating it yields CASRANRGGQYF.

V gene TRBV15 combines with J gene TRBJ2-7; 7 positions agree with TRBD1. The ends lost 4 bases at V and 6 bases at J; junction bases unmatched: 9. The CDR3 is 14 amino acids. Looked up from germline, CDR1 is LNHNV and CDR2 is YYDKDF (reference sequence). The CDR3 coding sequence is TGTGCCACCAGCATTAGAGACAGGGACGGCGAGCAGTACTTC. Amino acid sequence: CATSIRDRDGEQYF. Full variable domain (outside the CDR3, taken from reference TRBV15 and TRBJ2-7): DAMVIQNPRYQVTQFGKPVTLSCSQTLNHNVMYWYQQKSSQAPKLLFHYYDKDFNNEADTPDNFQSRRPNTSFCFLDIRSPGLGDTAMYLCATSIRDRDGEQYFGPGTRLTVT.

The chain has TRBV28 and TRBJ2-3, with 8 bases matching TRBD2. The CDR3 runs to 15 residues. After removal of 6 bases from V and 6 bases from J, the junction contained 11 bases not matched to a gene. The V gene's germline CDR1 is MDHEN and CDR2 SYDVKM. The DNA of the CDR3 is TGTGCCAGCAGCAAACTAGCGGACCTCGTGGATACGCAGTATTTT. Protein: CASSKLADLVDTQYF.

CDR3 nucleotides: TGCGCCAGCAGCCTTAGCGGATTCTCTAGCACAGATACGCAGTATTTT. Translation: CASSLSGFSSTDTQYF. The chain uses TRBV4-1 and TRBJ2-3, with D possibly TRBD2 on 6 matching bases. The length of the CDR3 is 16 residues. Germline lookup yields CDR1 MGHRA and CDR2 YSYEKL. The germline V and J ends were trimmed by 4 bases and 0 bases, with 14 bases remaining between them.